The clone carrying this T cell receptor (beta chain) was detected ten times or more. This CDR3 is built from 16 residues. The germline V gene encodes CDR1 MNHEY and CDR2 SVGAGI. Trimming took 10 bases from V and 2 from J; bases not matched to a gene: 12. This specimen belongs to a study of early T cells in non-severe SARS-CoV-2 infection. At the level of the study: Chains were unpaired, as sequencing was done on bulk RNA from unsorted whole blood.

Individual cDNA molecules were tagged with unique molecular identifiers. Via MiXCR, TCRdb re-called the 5' RACE reads, giving one row per CDR3 protein. The sample includes 85,000 to 100,000 distinct CDR3 sequences, roughly 9.6% of them seen just once. The sample consisted of whole blood, taken at baseline. V gene TRBV6-5 combines with J gene TRBJ2-3; TRBD2 matches 10 bases. This TCR derives from an adult who was a healthcare worker with PCR-confirmed SARS-CoV-2 infection or an uninfected control (not recorded which). The DNA for the CDR3 is TGTGCCACCCAGCTTAGCGGGAGGATTGACACAGATACGCAGTATTTT. This codes for CATQLSGRIDTDTQYF.